This T cell receptor beta chain was recovered during a study of control samples from healthy donors and cancer patients. Libraries were prepared by immunoSEQ multiplex PCR; TCRdb keeps only in-frame clonotypes and omits some of them. The sample lists around 110,000 clones, about 88% seen once, with 2% to 2.5% in the top ten. This CDR3 spans 13 amino acids. V lost 3 bases and J 0 bases, leaving 5 bases between the germline ends. Looked up from germline, CDR1 is MNHEY and CDR2 is SMNVEV (reference sequence). The sequence derives from a woman in her 70s in good health. V gene TRBV27 combines with J gene TRBJ1-1; no definite D call. The sample comprised blood. The CDR3 DNA sequence: TGTGCCAGCAGTTTGCGGCTGAACACTGAAGCTTTCTTT. Translating it yields CASSLRLNTEAFF.